A single sample gave rise to the 17 T cell receptor beta chains below, sequenced in a study of blood T cell repertoires in COVID-19. The method was immunoSEQ multiplex PCR; TCRdb's version includes in-frame clones alone and lacks a portion of them. The sample consists of 200,000 to 250,000 clones, roughly 80% of them appearing once. The source material was peripheral blood. The receptors derive from a woman of 80 years or more with acute or convalescent COVID-19.

The chain couples TRBV4-2 to TRBJ2-3, with 7 bases identical to TRBD2. Germline V gives CDR1 LGHNA, CDR2 YNFKEQ. The CDR3 is made up of 18 amino acids. V shed 5 bases, J shed 4 bases, and the junction held 18 bases outside the gene matches. CDR3 sequence: CASSFPTGAGSSPDTQYF. Here the CDR3 DNA reads TGTGCCAGCAGCTTCCCTACCGGAGCGGGAAGCAGTCCAGATACGCAGTATTTT.

The V call is TRBV28, the J call TRBJ2-7, with TRBD1 matching over 8 bases. The germline CDR1 and CDR2 sequences are MDHEN and SYDVKM. CDR3 length: 14 residues. V lost 6 bases and J lost 1; bases outside the gene matches: 5. The CDR3 region is CASRRQGISYEQYF. The CDR3 coding sequence is TGTGCCAGCAGAAGACAGGGGATATCCTACGAGCAGTACTTC.

This chain connects TRBV7-3 to TRBJ1-2; D is undetermined. The CDR3 totals 14 residues. V shed 7 bases and J shed 2 bases, with 14 bases lying between them. Germline-derived CDR1 and CDR2 are SGHTA and FQGTGA. CDR3 in amino acids: CASKERPSNYGYTF. In nucleotides, the CDR3 is TGTGCCAGCAAGGAGCGTCCCTCCAACTATGGCTACACCTTC.

J is TRBJ2-7 and V is TRBV11-2, with D perhaps TRBD1 (5 bases). The germline CDR1 and CDR2 sequences are SGHAT and FQNNGV. This CDR3 has 13 amino acids. V was shortened by 5 bases and J by 2 bases, with 10 bases between the two germline ends. The CDR3, as DNA: TGTGCCAGCAGCCGAACGACAGCCTACGAGCAGTACTTC. It translates to CASSRTTAYEQYF.

J is TRBJ2-7 and V is TRBV11-2; TRBD2 matches at 8 bases. The CDR3 consists of 17 residues. With V trimmed by 0 bases and J by 1 base, 8 bases remained unmatched. Germline V CDR1 and CDR2: SGHAT, FQNNGV. CDR3 loop: CASSLDAASGYSYEQYF. In DNA, the CDR3 is TGTGCCAGCAGCTTAGACGCGGCTAGCGGGTATTCCTACGAGCAGTACTTC.

This chain's CDR3 is CASSSGLAGLNEQFF. CDR3 DNA: TGTGCCAGCAGCTCCGGACTAGCGGGACTTAATGAGCAGTTCTTC. J is TRBJ2-1 and V is TRBV7-3, with 12 bases fitting TRBD2. CDR3 length: 15 residues. The trim removed 4 bases at V and 7 bases at J, leaving 5 bases unmatched. Germline assignment: CDR1 SGHTA and CDR2 FQGTGA.

A few counts support this clone. V usage is TRBV12-3 or TRBV12-4 and J usage is TRBJ2-7; D remains unclear. This CDR3 is 12 amino acids long. V lost 6 bases and J lost 7, with 13 bases in between. This CDR3 reads CASSRQASEQYF. The CDR3 DNA reads as TGTGCCAGCAGCCGCCAGGCGTCGGAGCAGTACTTC.

The sample holds one count of this clone. The chain links TRBV19 to TRBJ1-3, with D possibly being TRBD1 (5 bases). Trimming shortened V by 3 bases and J by 3 bases, and 12 bases separated the two germline ends. Germline V gene data show CDR1 as LNHDA and CDR2 as SQIVND (reference sequence). The CDR3 is 15 amino acids. CDR3: CASSIGQGGGNTIYF. As DNA, the CDR3 is TGTGCCAGTAGTATTGGGCAGGGAGGTGGAAACACCATATATTTT. Looking up the rest from reference TRBV19 and TRBJ1-3 gives the full variable domain: DGGITQSPKYLFRKEGQNVTLSCEQNLNHDAMYWYRQDPGQGLRLIYYSQIVNDFQKGDIAEGYSVSREKKESFPLTVTSAQKNPTAFYLCASSIGQGGGNTIYFGEGSWLTVV.

This sequence joins TRBV4-3 and TRBJ1-1; D unresolved. The CDR3 extends over 17 amino acids. The germline gives CDR1 LGHNA, CDR2 YSLEER. V lost 0 bases to trimming and J lost 0 bases, with 14 bases between them. The CDR3, as DNA: TGCGCCAGCAGCCAAGATATCGATCCAGGAATGAACACTGAAGCTTTCTTT. Its translation is CASSQDIDPGMNTEAFF.

The J gene is TRBJ2-3, the V gene TRBV27; 11 nucleotides match TRBD2. CDR1 MNHEY and CDR2 SMNVEV come from the germline V gene (reference sequence). The CDR3 sequence is 15 residues long. After removal of 8 bases from V and 0 bases from J, the junction contained 4 bases not matched to a gene. The CDR3 DNA follows: TGTGCCAGCTTACTAGCGGGAGTTAGCACAGATACGCAGTATTTT. This gives the protein CASLLAGVSTDTQYF.

This chain joins TRBV19 and TRBJ1-2; D possibly corresponds to TRBD1 (5 bases). CDR1 is LNHDA, CDR2 SQIVND, per germline (reference sequence). V was shortened by 4 bases and J by 2 bases, with 14 bases between the two germline ends. The CDR3 contains 15 residues. The chain's CDR3 is CASSKSQGLNYGYTF. The CDR3 region has the DNA TGTGCCAGTAGTAAGTCCCAGGGCTTGAACTATGGCTACACCTTC.

V and J are TRBV7-2 and TRBJ2-3; weak D call: TRBD2 (6 bases). The CDR3 length is 13 residues. Germline loops: CDR1 SGHTA, CDR2 FQGNSA. V lost 5 bases, J lost 5 bases, and 11 bases lay in between. The CDR3 nucleotides are TGTGCCAGCAGCCGCGGCGGGGTAGATACGCAGTATTTT. It yields the protein CASSRGGVDTQYF. Using reference TRBV7-2 and TRBJ2-3 for the parts outside the CDR3, the full variable domain is GAGVSQSPSNKVTEKGKDVELRCDPISGHTALYWYRQSLGQGLEFLIYFQGNSAPDKSGLPSDRFSAERTGGSVSTLTIQRTQQEDSAVYLCASSRGGVDTQYFGPGTRLTVL.

This clone appeared once. The CDR3: CASSLGVGSSYNEQFF. CDR3 bases: TGCGCCAGCAGCTTGGGCGTGGGGAGCTCCTACAATGAGCAGTTCTTC. The chain recombines TRBV5-1 with TRBJ2-1; possibly TRBD2 for D (5 bases). The CDR3 is 16 amino acids. CDR1 is SGHRS, CDR2 YFSETQ, per germline. V lost 0 bases and J 0 bases, leaving 10 bases between the germline ends.

This chain joins TRBV30 and TRBJ2-4; TRBD2 agrees at 9 bases. CDR3 length equals 17 residues. Germline CDR1 GTSNPN, CDR2 SVGIG (reference sequence). V gave up 5 bases and J gave up 1 base; unmatched junction bases: 12. CDR3 sequence (DNA): TGTGCCTGGGAGACGTATAGCGGGAGTGGCGCCAAAAACATTCAGTACTTC. Its protein product is CAWETYSGSGAKNIQYF.

The rearrangement joins TRBV4-3 to TRBJ1-1, with TRBD1 as a possible D gene (5 bases). The germline V gene encodes CDR1 LGHNA and CDR2 YSLEER. The CDR3 runs to 16 residues. Between the trimmed V and J ends, which lost 4 bases and 0 bases, there was a span of 15 bases. CDR3 sequence: CASSLQRDPLNTEAFF. The CDR3 bases are TGCGCCAGCAGCCTACAGCGGGACCCCCTGAACACTGAAGCTTTCTTT.

The gene calls are TRBV9 and TRBJ1-5; the D is unclear. The CDR3 extends over 14 amino acids. Germline V gene lookup returns CDR1 SGDLS and CDR2 YYNGEE. Deletions cut 0 bases from V and 1 base from J, with 5 bases between. CDR3 region: CASSVATSNQPQHF. CDR3 sequence (DNA): TGTGCCAGCAGCGTAGCTACGAGCAATCAGCCCCAGCATTTT.

The gene calls are TRBV7-9 and TRBJ2-7; 7 bases are a match to TRBD2. V lost 1 base and J lost 0; bases outside the gene matches: 6. Germline V lookup: CDR1 SEHNR, CDR2 FQNEAQ (reference sequence). This CDR3 contains 16 residues. CDR3 coding DNA: TGTGCCAGCAGCTTAGTCTTAAGCGGGGACTCCTACGAGCAGTACTTC. Its translation is CASSLVLSGDSYEQYF.